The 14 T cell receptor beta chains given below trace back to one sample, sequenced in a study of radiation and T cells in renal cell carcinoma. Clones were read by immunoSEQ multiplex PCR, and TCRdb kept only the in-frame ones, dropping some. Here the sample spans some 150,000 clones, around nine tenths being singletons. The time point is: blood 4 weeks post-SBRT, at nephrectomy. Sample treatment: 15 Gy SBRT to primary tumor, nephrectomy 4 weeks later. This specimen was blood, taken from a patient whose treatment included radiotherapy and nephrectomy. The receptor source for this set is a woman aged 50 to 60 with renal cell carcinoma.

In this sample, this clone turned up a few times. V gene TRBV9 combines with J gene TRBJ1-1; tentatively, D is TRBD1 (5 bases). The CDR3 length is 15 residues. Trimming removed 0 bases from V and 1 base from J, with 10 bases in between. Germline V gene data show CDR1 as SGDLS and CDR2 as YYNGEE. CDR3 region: CASSVAGGQNTEAFF. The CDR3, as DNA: TGTGCCAGCAGCGTAGCCGGAGGACAGAACACTGAAGCTTTCTTT.

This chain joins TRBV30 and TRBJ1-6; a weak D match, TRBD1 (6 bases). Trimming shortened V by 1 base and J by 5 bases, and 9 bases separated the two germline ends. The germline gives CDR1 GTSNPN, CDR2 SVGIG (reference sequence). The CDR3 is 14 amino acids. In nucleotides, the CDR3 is TGTGCCTGGAGTGAGGACAGTAATAATTCACCCCTCCACTTT. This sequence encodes CAWSEDSNNSPLHF.

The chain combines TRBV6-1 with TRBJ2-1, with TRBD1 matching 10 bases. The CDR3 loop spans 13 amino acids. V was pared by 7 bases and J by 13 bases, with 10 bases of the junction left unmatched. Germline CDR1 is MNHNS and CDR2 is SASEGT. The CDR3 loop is CASTWDRGRSQFF. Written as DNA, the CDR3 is TGTGCCAGCACCTGGGACAGGGGCCGTTCCCAGTTCTTC.

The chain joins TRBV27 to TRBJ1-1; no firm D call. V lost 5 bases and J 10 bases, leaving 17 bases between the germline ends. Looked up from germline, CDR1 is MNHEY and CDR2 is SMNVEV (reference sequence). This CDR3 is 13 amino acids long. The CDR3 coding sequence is TGTGCCAGCAGTCCCCGACGTTCAGACCGAGCTTTCTTT. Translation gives CASSPRRSDRAFF.

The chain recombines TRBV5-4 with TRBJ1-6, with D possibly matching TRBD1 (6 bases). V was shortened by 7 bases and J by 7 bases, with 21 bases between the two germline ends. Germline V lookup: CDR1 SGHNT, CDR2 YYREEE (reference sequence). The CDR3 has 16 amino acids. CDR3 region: CASGQDSRFENSPLHF. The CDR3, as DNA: TGTGCCAGCGGCCAGGACAGTCGCTTTGAGAATTCACCCCTCCACTTT.

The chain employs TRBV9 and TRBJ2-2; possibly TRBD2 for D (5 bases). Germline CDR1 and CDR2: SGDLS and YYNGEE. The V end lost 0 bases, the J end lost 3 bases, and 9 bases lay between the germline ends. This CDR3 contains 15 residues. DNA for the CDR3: TGTGCCAGCAGCGTAGTGGACTCTTACACCGGGGAGCTGTTTTTT. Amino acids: CASSVVDSYTGELFF. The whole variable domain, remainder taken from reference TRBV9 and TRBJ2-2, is DSGVTQTPKHLITATGQRVTLRCSPRSGDLSVYWYQQSLDQGLQFLIQYYNGEERAKGNILERFSAQQFPDLHSELNLSSLELGDSALYFCASSVVDSYTGELFFGEGSRLTVL.

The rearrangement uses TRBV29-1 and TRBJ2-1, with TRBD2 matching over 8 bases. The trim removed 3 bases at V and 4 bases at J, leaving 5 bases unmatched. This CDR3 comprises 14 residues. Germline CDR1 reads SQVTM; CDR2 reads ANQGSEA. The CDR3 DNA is TGCAGCGTTGAGGCGGGGGGCCCGTACAATGAGCAGTTCTTC. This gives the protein CSVEAGGPYNEQFF.

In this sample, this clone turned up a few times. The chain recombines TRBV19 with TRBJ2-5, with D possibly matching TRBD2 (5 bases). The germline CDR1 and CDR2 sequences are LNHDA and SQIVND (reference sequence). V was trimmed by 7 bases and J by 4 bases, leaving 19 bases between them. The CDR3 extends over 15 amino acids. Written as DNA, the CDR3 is TGTGCCAGTACCACCGTTAGAAGAGGGCGAGAGACCCAGTACTTC. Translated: CASTTVRRGRETQYF. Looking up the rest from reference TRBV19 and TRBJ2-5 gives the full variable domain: DGGITQSPKYLFRKEGQNVTLSCEQNLNHDAMYWYRQDPGQGLRLIYYSQIVNDFQKGDIAEGYSVSREKKESFPLTVTSAQKNPTAFYLCASTTVRRGRETQYFGPGTRLLVL.

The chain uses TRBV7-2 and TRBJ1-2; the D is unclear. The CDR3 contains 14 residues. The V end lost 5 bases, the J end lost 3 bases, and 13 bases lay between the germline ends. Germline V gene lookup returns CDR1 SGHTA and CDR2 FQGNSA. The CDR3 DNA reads TGTGCCAGCAGCCACCGGACCCTGGACTATGGCTACACCTTC. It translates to CASSHRTLDYGYTF.

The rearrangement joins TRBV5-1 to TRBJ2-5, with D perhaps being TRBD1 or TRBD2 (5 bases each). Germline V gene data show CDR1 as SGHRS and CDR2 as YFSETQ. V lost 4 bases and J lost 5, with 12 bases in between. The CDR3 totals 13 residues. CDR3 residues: CASSPGRGETQYF. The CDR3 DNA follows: TGCGCCAGCAGCCCAGGACGGGGCGAGACCCAGTACTTC.

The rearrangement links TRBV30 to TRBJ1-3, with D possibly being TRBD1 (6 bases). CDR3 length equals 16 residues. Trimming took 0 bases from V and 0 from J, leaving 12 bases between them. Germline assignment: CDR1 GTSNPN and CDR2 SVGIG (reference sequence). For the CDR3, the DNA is TGTGCCTGGAGTGTAAGGGGGACCAACTCTGGAAACACCATATATTTT. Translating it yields CAWSVRGTNSGNTIYF.

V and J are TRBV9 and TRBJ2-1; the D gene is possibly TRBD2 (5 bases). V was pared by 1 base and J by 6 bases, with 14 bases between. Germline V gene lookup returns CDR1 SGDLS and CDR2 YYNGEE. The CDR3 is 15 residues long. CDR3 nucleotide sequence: TGTGCCAGCAGCGTAACGCGGGCTTCAGGCAATGAGCAGTTCTTC. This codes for CASSVTRASGNEQFF.

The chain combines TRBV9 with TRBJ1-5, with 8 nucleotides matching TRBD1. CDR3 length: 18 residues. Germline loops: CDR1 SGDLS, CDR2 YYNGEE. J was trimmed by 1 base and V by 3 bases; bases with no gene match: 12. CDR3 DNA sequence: TGTGCCAGCAGCGCCACCACCTGGACAGGGACCAGCAATCAGCCCCAGCATTTT. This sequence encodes CASSATTWTGTSNQPQHF.

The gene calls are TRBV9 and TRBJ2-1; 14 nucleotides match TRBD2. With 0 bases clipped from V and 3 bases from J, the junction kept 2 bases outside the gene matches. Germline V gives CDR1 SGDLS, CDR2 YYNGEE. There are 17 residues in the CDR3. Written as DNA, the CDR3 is TGTGCCAGCAGCGTAGGGGGACTAGCGGGGGTCTACAATGAGCAGTTCTTC. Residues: CASSVGGLAGVYNEQFF.